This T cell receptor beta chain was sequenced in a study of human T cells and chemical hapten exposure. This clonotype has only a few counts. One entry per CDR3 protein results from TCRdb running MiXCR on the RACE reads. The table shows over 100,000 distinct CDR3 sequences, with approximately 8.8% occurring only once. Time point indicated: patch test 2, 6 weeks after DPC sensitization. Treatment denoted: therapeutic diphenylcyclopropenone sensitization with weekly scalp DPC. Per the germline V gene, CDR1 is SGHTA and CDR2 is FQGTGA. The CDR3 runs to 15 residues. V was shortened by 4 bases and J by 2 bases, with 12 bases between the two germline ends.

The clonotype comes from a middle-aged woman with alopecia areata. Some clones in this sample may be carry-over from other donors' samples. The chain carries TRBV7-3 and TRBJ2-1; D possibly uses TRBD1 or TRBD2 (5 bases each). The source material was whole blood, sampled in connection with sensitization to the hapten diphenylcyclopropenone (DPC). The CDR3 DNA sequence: TGTGCCAGCAGCTCACGAGGGGACCCCTACAATGAGCAGTTCTTC. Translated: CASSSRGDPYNEQFF.